A selection of T cell receptor beta chains follows, all from one sample in a study of T cell responses to AZD1222 COVID-19 vaccine. Generated by immunoSEQ multiplex PCR, the TCRdb table keeps only in-frame clones and is missing some. The profile shows tens of thousands of clones, 88% of them singletons. Sequenced material: peripheral blood, taken on day 0 of AZD1222 vaccination. These receptors all stem from an adult in good health. The CDR3 runs from the conserved cysteine through the conserved F or W. Clone size is given for some rows only: seen once, a few or many times, or a class if the clone is expanded.

clone size: few
V gene: TRBV27
J gene: TRBJ1-1
CDR3 protein: CASSFAAQGRAFF

clone size: NA
V gene: TRBV7-3
J gene: TRBJ2-1
CDR3 protein: CASSLLAGGQGEQFF

clone size: NA
V gene: TRBV21-1
J gene: TRBJ2-1
CDR3 protein: CASSTPPSYNEQFF

clone size: NA
V gene: TRBV7-2
J gene: TRBJ1-6
CDR3 protein: CASSLARSSYNSPLHF

clone size: NA
V gene: TRBV5-1
J gene: TRBJ2-1
CDR3 protein: CASSLDWTATYNEQFF

clone size: NA
V gene: TRBV2
J gene: TRBJ2-5
CDR3 protein: CASRLGTQYF

clone size: NA
V gene: TRBV3-1/TRBV3-2
J gene: TRBJ2-5
CDR3 protein: CASSPQNSQETQYF

clone size: NA
V gene: TRBV28
J gene: TRBJ2-6
CDR3 protein: CASSLAGSGANVLTF

clone size: NA
V gene: TRBV2
J gene: TRBJ2-1
CDR3 protein: CASSVGELVNEQFF

clone size: NA
V gene: TRBV24-1
J gene: TRBJ2-1
CDR3 protein: CATSGTGTRDYNEQFF

clone size: NA
V gene: TRBV19
J gene: TRBJ2-7
CDR3 protein: CASSTRLSSYEQYF

clone size: few
V gene: TRBV4-3
J gene: TRBJ2-1
CDR3 protein: CASSPRAGGFYNEQFF

clone size: NA
V gene: TRBV4-2
J gene: TRBJ1-5
CDR3 protein: CASSLGQGVYSNQPQHF

clone size: NA
V gene: TRBV6-2/TRBV6-3
J gene: TRBJ2-1
CDR3 protein: CASSKLSGRSYNEQFF

clone size: NA
V gene: TRBV7-2
J gene: TRBJ2-7
CDR3 protein: CASSSVPGLGGYEQYF

clone size: NA
V gene: TRBV2
J gene: TRBJ1-5
CDR3 protein: CASSRPDSSNQPQHF

clone size: NA
V gene: TRBV7-9
J gene: TRBJ2-7
CDR3 protein: CASSMKDRAYEQYF

clone size: NA
V gene: TRBV14
J gene: TRBJ2-5
CDR3 protein: CASSLLLAGGETQYF

clone size: NA
V gene: TRBV28
J gene: TRBJ1-5
CDR3 protein: CASSYWGDNQPQHF

clone size: NA
V gene: TRBV2
J gene: TRBJ2-7
CDR3 protein: CASRGGYEQYF

clone size: NA
V gene: TRBV3-1/TRBV3-2
J gene: TRBJ1-3
CDR3 protein: CASSLQRLISGNTIYF

clone size: NA
V gene: TRBV5-1
J gene: TRBJ1-5
CDR3 protein: CASSNGGPMSNQPQHF

clone size: NA
V gene: TRBV4-3
J gene: TRBJ1-1
CDR3 protein: CASSHLFPGQGLGNTEAFF

clone size: NA
V gene: TRBV19
J gene: TRBJ1-2
CDR3 protein: CASSMWENYGYTF

clone size: NA
V gene: TRBV15
J gene: TRBJ1-4
CDR3 protein: CATSRDVVEKLFF

clone size: NA
V gene: TRBV27
J gene: TRBJ2-7
CDR3 protein: CASSLTTSSREQYF

clone size: NA
V gene: TRBV6-5
J gene: TRBJ2-7
CDR3 protein: CASPPGQGPIEQYF

clone size: NA
V gene: TRBV6-1
J gene: TRBJ2-3
CDR3 protein: CASSELAGDTQYF

clone size: NA
V gene: TRBV5-1
J gene: TRBJ2-1
CDR3 protein: CASSGGKYNEQFF

clone size: NA
V gene: TRBV7-2
J gene: TRBJ1-1
CDR3 protein: CASSLVVRDVWAFF

clone size: few
V gene: TRBV7-2
J gene: TRBJ2-7
CDR3 protein: CASSPQLISYEQYF

clone size: NA
V gene: TRBV6-2/TRBV6-3
J gene: TRBJ1-1
CDR3 protein: CASSYAGRRLTEAFF

clone size: few
V gene: TRBV2
J gene: TRBJ2-7
CDR3 protein: CASSQTSPSSYEQYF

clone size: NA
V gene: TRBV4-2
J gene: TRBJ1-5
CDR3 protein: CASSRVGQADNQPQHF

clone size: NA
V gene: TRBV11-3
J gene: TRBJ2-5
CDR3 protein: CASSLGGGPQETQYF

clone size: NA
V gene: TRBV7-2
J gene: TRBJ2-7
CDR3 protein: CASSFSGGPYEQYF

clone size: NA
V gene: TRBV2
J gene: TRBJ1-4
CDR3 protein: CASSGGTGGDEKLFF

clone size: NA
V gene: TRBV7-2
J gene: TRBJ2-1
CDR3 protein: CASSPSRGYEQFF

clone size: NA
V gene: TRBV7-2
J gene: TRBJ1-1
CDR3 protein: CASSTRTGWTEAFF

clone size: NA
V gene: TRBV28
J gene: TRBJ2-5
CDR3 protein: CASSAGGRQETQYF

clone size: NA
V gene: TRBV7-2
J gene: TRBJ2-6
CDR3 protein: CASSPQFSGANVLTF

clone size: NA
V gene: TRBV5-1
J gene: TRBJ2-7
CDR3 protein: CASSSGHSPSYEQYF

clone size: once
V gene: TRBV18
J gene: TRBJ2-5
CDR3 protein: CASFTGTGAQETQYF

clone size: once
V gene: TRBV10-3
J gene: TRBJ1-6
CDR3 protein: CAISSSGQGDVNSPLHF

clone size: NA
V gene: TRBV7-2
J gene: TRBJ2-7
CDR3 protein: CASSATGYEQYF

clone size: once
V gene: TRBV5-4
J gene: TRBJ1-1
CDR3 protein: CASSLMEGTEAFF

clone size: NA
V gene: TRBV10-3
J gene: TRBJ1-4
CDR3 protein: CAISENQGNEKLFF

clone size: NA
V gene: TRBV5-8
J gene: TRBJ1-1
CDR3 protein: CASSWTGEVNTEAFF

clone size: few
V gene: TRBV15
J gene: TRBJ2-7
CDR3 protein: CATSLDSGGSEQYF

clone size: NA
V gene: TRBV27
J gene: TRBJ1-6
CDR3 protein: CASRPGTVINSPLHF

clone size: NA
V gene: TRBV7-7
J gene: TRBJ2-7
CDR3 protein: CASSPGLAGDSYEQYF

clone size: NA
V gene: TRBV5-1
J gene: TRBJ1-6
CDR3 protein: CASSGEGGGASPLHF

clone size: NA
V gene: TRBV18
J gene: TRBJ1-1
CDR3 protein: CASSPPGPPGRTEAFF

clone size: NA
V gene: TRBV7-3
J gene: TRBJ1-2
CDR3 protein: CASSPEEGYGYTF

clone size: NA
V gene: TRBV2
J gene: TRBJ2-3
CDR3 protein: CASSLLAGGQGTQYF

clone size: NA
V gene: TRBV4-2
J gene: TRBJ2-6
CDR3 protein: CASSQKGTGGSGANVLTF

clone size: NA
V gene: TRBV9
J gene: TRBJ1-4
CDR3 protein: CASSPRTGGYEKLFF

clone size: NA
V gene: TRBV9
J gene: TRBJ2-2
CDR3 protein: CASSVAKTGAELNTGELFF